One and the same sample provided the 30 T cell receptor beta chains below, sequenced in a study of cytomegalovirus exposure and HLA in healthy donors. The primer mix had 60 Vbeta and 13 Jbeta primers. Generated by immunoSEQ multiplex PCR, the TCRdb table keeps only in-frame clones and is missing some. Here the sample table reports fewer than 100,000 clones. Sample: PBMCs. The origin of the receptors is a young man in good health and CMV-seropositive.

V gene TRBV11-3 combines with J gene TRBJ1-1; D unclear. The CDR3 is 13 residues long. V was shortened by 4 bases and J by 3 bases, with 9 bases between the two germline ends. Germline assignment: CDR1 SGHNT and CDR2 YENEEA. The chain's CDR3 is CASSSGFYTEAFF. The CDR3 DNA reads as TGTGCCAGCAGCTCCGGGTTTTACACTGAAGCTTTCTTT.

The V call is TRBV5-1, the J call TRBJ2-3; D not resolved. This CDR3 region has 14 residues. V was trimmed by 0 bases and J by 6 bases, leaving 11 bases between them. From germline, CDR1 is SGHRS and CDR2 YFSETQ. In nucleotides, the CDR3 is TGCGCCAGCAGCTTGGGGCAGGTTCAGGATACGCAGTATTTT. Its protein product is CASSLGQVQDTQYF.

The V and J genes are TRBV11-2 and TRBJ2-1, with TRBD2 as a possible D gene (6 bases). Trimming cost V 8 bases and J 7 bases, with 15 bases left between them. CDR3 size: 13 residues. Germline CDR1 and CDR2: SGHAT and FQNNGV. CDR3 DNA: TGTGCCAGCGTCAGACTAGGACGGAATGAGCAGTTCTTC. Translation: CASVRLGRNEQFF.

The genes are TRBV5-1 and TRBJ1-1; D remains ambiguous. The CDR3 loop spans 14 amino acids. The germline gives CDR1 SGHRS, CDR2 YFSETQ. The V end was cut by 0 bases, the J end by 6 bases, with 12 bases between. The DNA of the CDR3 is TGCGCCAGCAGCTTGGGCCAGACCGACTCTGAAGCTTTCTTT. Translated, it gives CASSLGQTDSEAFF.

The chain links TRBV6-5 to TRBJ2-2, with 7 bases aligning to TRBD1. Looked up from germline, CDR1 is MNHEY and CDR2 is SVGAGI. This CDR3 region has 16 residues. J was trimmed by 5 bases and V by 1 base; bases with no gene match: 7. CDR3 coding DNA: TGTGCCAGCAGTTACTACAGGGGTGTTTGGACCGGGGAGCTGTTTTTT. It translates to CASSYYRGVWTGELFF.

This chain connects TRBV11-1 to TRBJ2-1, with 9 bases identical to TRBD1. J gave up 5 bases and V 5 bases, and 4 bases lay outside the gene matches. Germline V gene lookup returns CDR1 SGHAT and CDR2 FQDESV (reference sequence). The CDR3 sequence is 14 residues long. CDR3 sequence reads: CASSRDRGNNEQFF. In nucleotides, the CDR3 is TGTGCCAGCAGCCGAGACAGGGGGAACAATGAGCAGTTCTTC.

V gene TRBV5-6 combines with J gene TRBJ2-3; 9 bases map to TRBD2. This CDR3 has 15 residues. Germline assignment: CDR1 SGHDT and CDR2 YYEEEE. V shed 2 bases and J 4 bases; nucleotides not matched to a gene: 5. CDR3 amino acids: CASSLGGGAADTQYF. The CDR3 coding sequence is TGTGCCAGCAGCTTAGGCGGGGGGGCGGCAGATACGCAGTATTTT.

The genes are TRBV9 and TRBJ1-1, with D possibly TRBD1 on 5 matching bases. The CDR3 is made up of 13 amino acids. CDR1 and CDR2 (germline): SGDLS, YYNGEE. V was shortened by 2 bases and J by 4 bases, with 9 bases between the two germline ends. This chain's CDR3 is CASSVWQGTEAFF. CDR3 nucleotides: TGTGCCAGCAGCGTGTGGCAGGGCACTGAAGCTTTCTTT.

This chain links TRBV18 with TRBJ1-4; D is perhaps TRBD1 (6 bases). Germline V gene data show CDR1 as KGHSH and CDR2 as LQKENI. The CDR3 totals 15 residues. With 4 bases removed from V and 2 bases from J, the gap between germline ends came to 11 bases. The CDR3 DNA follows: TGTGCCAGCTCACGAGGGGGTGCTACTAATGAAAAACTGTTTTTT. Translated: CASSRGGATNEKLFF.

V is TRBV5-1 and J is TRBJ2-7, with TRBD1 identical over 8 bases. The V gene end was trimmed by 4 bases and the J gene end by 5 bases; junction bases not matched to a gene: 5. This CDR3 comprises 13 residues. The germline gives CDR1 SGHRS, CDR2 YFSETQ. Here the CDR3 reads CASSADRGNEQYF. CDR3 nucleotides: TGCGCCAGCAGCGCTGACAGGGGTAACGAGCAGTACTTC.

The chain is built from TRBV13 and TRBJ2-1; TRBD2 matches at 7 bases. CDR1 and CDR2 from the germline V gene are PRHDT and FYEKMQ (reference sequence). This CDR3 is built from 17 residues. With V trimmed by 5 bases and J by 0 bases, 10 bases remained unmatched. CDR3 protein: CASSPLREGTSYNEQFF. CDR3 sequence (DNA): TGTGCCAGCAGCCCCCTTAGGGAGGGGACCTCCTACAATGAGCAGTTCTTC.

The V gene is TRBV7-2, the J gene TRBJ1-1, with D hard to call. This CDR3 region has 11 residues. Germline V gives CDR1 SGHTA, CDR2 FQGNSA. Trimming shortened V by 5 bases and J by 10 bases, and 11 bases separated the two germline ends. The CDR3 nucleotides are TGTGCCAGCAGCCCACCTCGGGTAGCTTTCTTT. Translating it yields CASSPPRVAFF.

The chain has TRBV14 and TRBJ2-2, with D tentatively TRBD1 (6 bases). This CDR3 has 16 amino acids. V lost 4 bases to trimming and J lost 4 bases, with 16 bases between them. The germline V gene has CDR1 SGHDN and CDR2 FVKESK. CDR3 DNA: TGTGCCAGCAGCCCATGGTCAGGGGCAGGCACCGGGGAGCTGTTTTTT. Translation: CASSPWSGAGTGELFF.

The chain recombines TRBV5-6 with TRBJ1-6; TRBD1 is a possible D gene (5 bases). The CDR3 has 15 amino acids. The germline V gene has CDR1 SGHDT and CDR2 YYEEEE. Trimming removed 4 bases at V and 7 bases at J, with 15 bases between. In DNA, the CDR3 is TGTGCCAGCAGCGTTCGCGGGACGGGGAATTCACCCCTCCACTTT. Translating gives CASSVRGTGNSPLHF.

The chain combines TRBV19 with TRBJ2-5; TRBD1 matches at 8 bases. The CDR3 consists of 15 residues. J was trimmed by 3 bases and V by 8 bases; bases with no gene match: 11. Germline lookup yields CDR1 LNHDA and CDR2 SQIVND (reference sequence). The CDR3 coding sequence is TGTGCCAGTCGCCCCCAAGGACAGGGTAAAGAGACCCAGTACTTC. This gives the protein CASRPQGQGKETQYF.

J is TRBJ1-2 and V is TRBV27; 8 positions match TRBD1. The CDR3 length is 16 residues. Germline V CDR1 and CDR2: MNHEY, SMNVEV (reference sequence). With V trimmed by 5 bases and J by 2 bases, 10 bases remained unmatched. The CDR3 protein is CASSPEGQEINYGYTF. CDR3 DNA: TGTGCCAGCAGTCCAGAGGGACAGGAGATAAACTATGGCTACACCTTC.

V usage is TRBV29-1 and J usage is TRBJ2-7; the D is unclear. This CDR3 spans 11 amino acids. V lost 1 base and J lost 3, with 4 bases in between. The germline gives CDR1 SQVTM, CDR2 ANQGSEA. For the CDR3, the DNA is TGCAGCGTTGAAGTTCTCTACGAGCAGTACTTC. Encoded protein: CSVEVLYEQYF.

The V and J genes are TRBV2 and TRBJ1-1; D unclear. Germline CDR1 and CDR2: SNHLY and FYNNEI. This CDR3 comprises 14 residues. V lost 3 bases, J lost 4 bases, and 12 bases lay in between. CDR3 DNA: TGTGCCAGCAGTGAGGCGTTCCCGGGCACTGAAGCTTTCTTT. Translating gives CASSEAFPGTEAFF.

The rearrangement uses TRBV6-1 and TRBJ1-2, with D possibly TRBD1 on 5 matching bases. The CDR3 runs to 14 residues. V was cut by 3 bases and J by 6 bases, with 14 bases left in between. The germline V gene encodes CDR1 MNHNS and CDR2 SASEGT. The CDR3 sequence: CASSDGQSRDGYTF. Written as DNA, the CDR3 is TGTGCCAGCAGTGACGGCCAGAGCAGGGATGGCTACACCTTC.

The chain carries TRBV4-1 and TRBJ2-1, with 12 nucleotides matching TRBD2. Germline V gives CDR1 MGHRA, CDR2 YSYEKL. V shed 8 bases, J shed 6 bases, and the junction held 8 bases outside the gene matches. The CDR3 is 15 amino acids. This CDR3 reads CASRLGLAGGNEQFF. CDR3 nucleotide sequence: TGCGCCAGCCGGCTGGGACTAGCGGGCGGCAATGAGCAGTTCTTC.

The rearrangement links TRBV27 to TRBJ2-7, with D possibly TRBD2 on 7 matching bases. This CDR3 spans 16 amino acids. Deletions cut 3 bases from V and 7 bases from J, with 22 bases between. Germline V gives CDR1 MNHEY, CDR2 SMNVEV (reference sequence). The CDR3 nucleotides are TGTGCCAGCAGTTTGAGGGGGGGTGCGGCTGTAAGGGAGCAGTACTTC. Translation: CASSLRGGAAVREQYF.

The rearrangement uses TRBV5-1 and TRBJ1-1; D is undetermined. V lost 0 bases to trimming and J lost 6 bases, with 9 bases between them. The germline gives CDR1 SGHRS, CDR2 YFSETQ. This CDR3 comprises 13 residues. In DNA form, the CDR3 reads TGCGCCAGCAGCTTGGAATTTGGCTCTGAAGCTTTCTTT. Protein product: CASSLEFGSEAFF.

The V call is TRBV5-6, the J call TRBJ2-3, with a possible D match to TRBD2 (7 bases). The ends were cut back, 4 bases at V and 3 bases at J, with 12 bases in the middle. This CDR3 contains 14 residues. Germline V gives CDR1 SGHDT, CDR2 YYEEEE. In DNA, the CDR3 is TGTGCCAGCAGCGGGAGGGGGGTAACAGATACGCAGTATTTT. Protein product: CASSGRGVTDTQYF.

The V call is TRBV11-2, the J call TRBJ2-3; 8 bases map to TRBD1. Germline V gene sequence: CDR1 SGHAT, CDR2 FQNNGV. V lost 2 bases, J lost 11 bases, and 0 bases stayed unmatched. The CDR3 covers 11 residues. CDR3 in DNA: TGTGCCAGCAGCTTAACAGGGGGGCAGTATTTT. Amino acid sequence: CASSLTGGQYF.

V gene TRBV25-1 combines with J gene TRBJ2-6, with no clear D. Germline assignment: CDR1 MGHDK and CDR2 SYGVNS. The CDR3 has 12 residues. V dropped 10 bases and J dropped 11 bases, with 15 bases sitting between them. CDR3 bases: TGTGCCACCGAGTCCTCTCATCACGTCCTGACTTTC. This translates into CATESSHHVLTF. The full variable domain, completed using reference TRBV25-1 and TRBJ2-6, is EADIYQTPRYLVIGTGKKITLECSQTMGHDKMYWYQQDPGMELHLIHYSYGVNSTEKGDLSSESTVSRIRTEHFPLTLESARPSHTSQYLCATESSHHVLTFGAGSRLTVL.

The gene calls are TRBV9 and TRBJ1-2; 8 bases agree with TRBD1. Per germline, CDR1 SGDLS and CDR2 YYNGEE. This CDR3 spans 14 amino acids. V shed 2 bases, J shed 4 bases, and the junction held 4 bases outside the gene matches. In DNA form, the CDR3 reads TGTGCCAGCAGCGTTCAGGGGGCCTCCTATGGCTACACCTTC. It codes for CASSVQGASYGYTF.

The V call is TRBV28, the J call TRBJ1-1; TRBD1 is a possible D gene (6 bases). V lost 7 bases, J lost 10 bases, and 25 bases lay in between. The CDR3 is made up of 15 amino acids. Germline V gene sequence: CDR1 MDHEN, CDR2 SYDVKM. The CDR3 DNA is TGTGCCAGCATCTCAGGTGGCGGGGGGCGCGACCGAGCTTTCTTT. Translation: CASISGGGGRDRAFF.

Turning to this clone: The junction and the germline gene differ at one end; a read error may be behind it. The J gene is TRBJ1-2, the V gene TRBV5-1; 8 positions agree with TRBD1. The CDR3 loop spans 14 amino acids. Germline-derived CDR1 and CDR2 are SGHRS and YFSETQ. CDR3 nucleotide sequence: TGCGCCAGCACCTTGGGTAGGACAGGGTATGGCTACACCTTC. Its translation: CASTLGRTGYGYTF.

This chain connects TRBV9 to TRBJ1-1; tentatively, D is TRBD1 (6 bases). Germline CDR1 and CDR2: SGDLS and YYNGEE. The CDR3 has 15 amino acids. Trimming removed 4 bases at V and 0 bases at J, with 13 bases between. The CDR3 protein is CASSPRTVLNTEAFF. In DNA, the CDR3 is TGTGCCAGCAGCCCCAGGACAGTCTTGAACACTGAAGCTTTCTTT.

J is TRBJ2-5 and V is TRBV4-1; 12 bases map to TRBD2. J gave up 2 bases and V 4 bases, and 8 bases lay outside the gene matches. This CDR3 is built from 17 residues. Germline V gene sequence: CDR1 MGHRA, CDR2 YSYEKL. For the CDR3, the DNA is TGCGCCAGCAGCCCGGAAAGACTAGCGGGGGAACAAGAGACCCAGTACTTC. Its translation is CASSPERLAGEQETQYF.